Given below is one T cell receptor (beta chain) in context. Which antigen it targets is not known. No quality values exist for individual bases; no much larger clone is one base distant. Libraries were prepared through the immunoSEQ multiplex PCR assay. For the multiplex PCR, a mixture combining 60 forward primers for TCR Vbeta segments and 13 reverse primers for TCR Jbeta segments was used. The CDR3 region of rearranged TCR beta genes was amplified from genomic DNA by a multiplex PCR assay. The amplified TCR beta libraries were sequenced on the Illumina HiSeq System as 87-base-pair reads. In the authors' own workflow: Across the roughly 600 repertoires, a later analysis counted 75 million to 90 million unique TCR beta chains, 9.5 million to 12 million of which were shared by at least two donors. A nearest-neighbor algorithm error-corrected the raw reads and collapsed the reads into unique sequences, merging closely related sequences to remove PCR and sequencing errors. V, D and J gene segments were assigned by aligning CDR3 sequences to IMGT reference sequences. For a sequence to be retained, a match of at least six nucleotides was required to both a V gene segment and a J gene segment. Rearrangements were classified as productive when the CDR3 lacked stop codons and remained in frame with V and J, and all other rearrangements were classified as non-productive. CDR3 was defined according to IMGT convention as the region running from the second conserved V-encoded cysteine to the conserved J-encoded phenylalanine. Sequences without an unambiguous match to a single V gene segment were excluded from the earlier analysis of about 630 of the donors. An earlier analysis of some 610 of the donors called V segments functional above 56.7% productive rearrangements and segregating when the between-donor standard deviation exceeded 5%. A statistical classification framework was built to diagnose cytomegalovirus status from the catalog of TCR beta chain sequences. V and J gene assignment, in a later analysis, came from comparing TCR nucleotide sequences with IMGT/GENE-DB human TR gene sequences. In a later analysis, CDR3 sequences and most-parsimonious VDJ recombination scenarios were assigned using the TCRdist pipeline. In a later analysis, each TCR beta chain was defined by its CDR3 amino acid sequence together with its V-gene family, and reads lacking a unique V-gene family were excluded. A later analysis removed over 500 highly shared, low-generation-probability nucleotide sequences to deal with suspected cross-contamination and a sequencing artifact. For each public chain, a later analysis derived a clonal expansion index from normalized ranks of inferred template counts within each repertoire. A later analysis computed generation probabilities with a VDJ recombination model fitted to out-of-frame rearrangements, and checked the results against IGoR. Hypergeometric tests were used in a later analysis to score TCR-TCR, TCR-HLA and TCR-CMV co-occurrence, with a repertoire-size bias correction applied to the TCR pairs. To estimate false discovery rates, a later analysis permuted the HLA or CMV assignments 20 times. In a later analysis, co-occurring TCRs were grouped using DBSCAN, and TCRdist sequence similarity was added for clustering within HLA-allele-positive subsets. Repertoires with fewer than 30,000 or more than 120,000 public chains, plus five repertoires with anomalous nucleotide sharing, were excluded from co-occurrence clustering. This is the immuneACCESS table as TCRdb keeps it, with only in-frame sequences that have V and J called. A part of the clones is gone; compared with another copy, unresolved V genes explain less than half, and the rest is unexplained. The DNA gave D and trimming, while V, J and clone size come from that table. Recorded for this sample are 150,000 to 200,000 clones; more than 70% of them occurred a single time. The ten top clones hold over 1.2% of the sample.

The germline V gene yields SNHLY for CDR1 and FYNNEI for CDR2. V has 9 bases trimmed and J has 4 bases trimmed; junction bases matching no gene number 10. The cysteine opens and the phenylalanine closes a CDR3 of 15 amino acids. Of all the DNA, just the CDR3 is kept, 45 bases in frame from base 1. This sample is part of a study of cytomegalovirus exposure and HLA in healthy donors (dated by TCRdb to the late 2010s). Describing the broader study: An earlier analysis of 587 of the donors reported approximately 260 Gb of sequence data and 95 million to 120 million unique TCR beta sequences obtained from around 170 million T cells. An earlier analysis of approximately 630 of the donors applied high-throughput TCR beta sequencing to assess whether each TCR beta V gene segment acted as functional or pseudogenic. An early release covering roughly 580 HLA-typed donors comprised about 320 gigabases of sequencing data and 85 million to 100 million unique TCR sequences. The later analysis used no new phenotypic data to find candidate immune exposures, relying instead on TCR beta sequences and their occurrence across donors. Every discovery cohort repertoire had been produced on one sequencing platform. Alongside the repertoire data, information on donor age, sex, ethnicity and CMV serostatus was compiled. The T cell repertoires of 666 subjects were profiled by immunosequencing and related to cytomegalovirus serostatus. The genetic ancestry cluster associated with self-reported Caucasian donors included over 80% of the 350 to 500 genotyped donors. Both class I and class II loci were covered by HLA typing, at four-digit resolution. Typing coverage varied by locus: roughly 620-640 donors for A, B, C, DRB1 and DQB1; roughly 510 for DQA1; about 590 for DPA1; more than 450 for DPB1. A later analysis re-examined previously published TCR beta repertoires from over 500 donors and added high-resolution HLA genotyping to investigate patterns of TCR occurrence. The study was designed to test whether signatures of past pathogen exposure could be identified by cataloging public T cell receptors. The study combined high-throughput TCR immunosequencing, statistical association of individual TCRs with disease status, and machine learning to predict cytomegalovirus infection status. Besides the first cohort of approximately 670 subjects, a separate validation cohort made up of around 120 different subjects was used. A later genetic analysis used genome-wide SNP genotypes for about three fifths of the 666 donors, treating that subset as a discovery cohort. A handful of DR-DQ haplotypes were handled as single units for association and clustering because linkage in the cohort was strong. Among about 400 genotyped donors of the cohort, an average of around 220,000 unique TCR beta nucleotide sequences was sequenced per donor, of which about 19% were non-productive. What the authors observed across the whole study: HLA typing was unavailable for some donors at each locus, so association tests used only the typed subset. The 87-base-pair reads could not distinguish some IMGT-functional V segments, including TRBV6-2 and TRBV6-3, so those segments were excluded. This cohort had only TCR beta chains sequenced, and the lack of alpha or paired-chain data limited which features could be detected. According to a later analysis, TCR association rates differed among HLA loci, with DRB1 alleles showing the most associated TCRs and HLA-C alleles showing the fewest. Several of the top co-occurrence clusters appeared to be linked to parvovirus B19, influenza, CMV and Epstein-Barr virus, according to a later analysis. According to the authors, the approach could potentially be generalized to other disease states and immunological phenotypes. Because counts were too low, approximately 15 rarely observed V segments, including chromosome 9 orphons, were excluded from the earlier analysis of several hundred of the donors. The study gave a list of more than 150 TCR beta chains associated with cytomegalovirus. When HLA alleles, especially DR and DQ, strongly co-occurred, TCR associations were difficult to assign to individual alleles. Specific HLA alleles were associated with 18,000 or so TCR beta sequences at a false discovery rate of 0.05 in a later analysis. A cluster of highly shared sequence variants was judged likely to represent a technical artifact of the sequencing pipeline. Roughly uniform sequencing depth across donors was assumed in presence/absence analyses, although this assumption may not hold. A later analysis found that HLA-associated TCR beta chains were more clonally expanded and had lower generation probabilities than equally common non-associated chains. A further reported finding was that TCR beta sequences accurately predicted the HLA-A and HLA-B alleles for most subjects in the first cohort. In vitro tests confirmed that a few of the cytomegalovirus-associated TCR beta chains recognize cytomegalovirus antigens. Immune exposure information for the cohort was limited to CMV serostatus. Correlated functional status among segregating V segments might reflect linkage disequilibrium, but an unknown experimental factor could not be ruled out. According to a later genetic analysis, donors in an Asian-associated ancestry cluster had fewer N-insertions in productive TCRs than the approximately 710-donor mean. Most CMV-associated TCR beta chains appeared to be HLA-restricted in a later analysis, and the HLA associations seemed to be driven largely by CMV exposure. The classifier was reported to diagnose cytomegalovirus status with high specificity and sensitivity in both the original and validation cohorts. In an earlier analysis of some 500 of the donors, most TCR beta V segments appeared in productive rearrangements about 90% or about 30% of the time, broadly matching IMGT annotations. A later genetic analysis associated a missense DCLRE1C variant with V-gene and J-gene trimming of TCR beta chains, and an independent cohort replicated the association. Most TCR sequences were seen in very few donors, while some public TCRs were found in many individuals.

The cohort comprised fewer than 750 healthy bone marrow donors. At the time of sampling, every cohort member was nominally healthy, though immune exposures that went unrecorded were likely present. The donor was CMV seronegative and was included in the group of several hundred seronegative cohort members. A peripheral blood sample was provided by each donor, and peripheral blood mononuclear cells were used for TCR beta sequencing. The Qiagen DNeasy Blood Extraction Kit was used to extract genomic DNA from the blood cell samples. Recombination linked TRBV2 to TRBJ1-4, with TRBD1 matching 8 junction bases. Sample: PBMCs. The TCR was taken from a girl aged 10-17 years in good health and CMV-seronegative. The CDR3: CASRTGSGNNEKLFF. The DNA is TGTGCCAGTAGGACAGGGAGCGGGAATAATGAAAAACTGTTTTTT.